This T cell receptor (beta chain) emerged from a study of blood T cell repertoires in COVID-19. Study summary: The analysed material was cDNA or gDNA that came from T cells, B-cell-depleted T cells, or PBMCs.

Sequencing was performed with immunoSEQ multiplex PCR; in TCRdb, only in-frame clones are kept and a portion is missing. The table has 200,000 to 300,000 clones, roughly four fifths seen once. Per the germline V gene, CDR1 is GTSNPN and CDR2 is SVGIG (reference sequence). The V gene lost 3 bases and the J gene lost 4 bases, with 12 bases spanning the gap. The CDR3 spans 13 residues. Sample: peripheral blood. The genes are TRBV30 and TRBJ1-2; maybe TRBD1 (5 bases). This TCR came from a woman aged 80 or older with COVID-19, enrolled during active disease. The CDR3 DNA reads TGTGCCTGGAGGGCAGGACATCTCTATGGCTACACCTTC. Translated, it gives CAWRAGHLYGYTF.